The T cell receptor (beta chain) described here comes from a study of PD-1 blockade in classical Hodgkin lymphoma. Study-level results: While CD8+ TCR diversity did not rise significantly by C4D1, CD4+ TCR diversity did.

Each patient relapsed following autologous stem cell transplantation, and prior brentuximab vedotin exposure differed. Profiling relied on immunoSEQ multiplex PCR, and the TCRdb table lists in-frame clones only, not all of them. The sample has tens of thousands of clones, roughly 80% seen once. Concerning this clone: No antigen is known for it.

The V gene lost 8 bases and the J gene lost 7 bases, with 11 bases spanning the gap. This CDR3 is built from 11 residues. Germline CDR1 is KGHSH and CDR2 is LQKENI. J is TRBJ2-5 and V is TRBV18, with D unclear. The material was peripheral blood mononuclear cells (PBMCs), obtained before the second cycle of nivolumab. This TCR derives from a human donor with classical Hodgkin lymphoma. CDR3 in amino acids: CASPPCATQYF. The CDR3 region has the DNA TGTGCCAGCCCCCCTTGCGCGACCCAGTACTTC. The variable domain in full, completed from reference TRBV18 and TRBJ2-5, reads NAGVMQNPRHLVRRRGQEARLRCSPMKGHSHVYWYRQLPEEGLKFMVYLQKENIIDESGMPKERFSAEFPKEGPSILRIQQVVRGDSAAYFCASPPCATQYFGPGTRLLVL.